Listed below are T cell receptor beta chains from one sample, sequenced in a study of T cell repertoires in cytomegalovirus infection. TCRdb re-called the reads with MiXCR, one entry per CDR3 protein. The sample records around 740,000 distinct CDR3 sequences, under 40% being singletons. Sequencing was carried out using PBMCs. The receptors come from a human donor in good health (CMV status not recorded). Some clones in this sample may be carry-over from other donors' samples. Each CDR3 is given with its conserved first and last residue. The D gene is left open where the match is weak. Clone size is stated in some rows and not others, as once, few, many or a class when expanded.

CDR3: CASSPRAESHSGNTIYF; DNA: TGTGCCAGCTCACCAAGGGCGGAATCACACTCTGGAAACACCATATATTTT; V: TRBV18; D: .; J: TRBJ1-3; size: .
CDR3: CASNLGETQYF; DNA: TGTGCCAGCAATTTAGGGGAGACCCAGTACTTC; V: TRBV28; D: .; J: TRBJ2-5; size: few
CDR3: CASSLGLAADYEQYF; DNA: TGTGCCAGCAGCTTAGGACTAGCGGCTGACTACGAGCAGTACTTC; V: TRBV7-6; D: TRBD2; J: TRBJ2-7; size: few
CDR3: CSAKASDTNTDTQYF; DNA: TGCAGTGCTAAGGCTAGCGATACCAACACAGATACGCAGTATTTT; V: TRBV20-1; D: .; J: TRBJ2-3; size: few
CDR3: CASSLVQAANSPLHF; DNA: TGTGCCAGCAGTTTAGTACAGGCAGCAAATTCACCCCTCCACTTT; V: TRBV12-3/TRBV12-4; D: .; J: TRBJ1-6; size: .
CDR3: CASTLDRSSYEQYF; DNA: TGTGCCAGCACCCTCGACAGGAGCTCCTACGAGCAGTACTTC; V: TRBV11-1; D: .; J: TRBJ2-7; size: .
CDR3: CSASWRPSTDTQYF; DNA: TGCAGTGCTAGTTGGCGGCCTAGCACAGATACGCAGTATTTT; V: TRBV20-1; D: .; J: TRBJ2-3; size: few
CDR3: CASSHGTDKANYGYTF; DNA: TGTGCCAGCAGCCACGGGACAGACAAAGCTAACTATGGCTACACCTTC; V: TRBV7-3; D: TRBD1; J: TRBJ1-2; size: few
CDR3: CASSSHEGAGNQPQHF; DNA: TGTGCCAGCAGTTCCCATGAGGGGGCCGGCAATCAGCCCCAGCATTTT; V: TRBV28; D: TRBD1; J: TRBJ1-5; size: .
CDR3: CASSSATGYYNEQFF; DNA: TGTGCCAGCAGCTCCGCCACAGGTTACTACAATGAGCAGTTCTTC; V: TRBV7-2; D: .; J: TRBJ2-1; size: many
CDR3: CASSFAGGASYNEQFF; DNA: TGCGCCAGTAGCTTCGCCGGGGGGGCCTCCTACAATGAGCAGTTCTTC; V: TRBV5-1; D: TRBD2; J: TRBJ2-1; size: .
CDR3: CASSESTGVRNSPLHF; DNA: TGCGCCAGCAGTGAGTCGACGGGGGTTCGGAATTCACCCCTCCACTTT; V: TRBV10-2; D: .; J: TRBJ1-6; size: .
CDR3: CASSLRTGSSYNSPLHF; DNA: TGTGCCAGCAGCCTGAGGACAGGAAGTTCCTATAATTCACCCCTCCACTTT; V: TRBV5-4; D: TRBD1; J: TRBJ1-6; size: few
CDR3: CSAGGRGPSYEQYF; DNA: TGCAGTGCCGGAGGCAGGGGTCCCTCCTACGAGCAGTACTTC; V: TRBV20-1; D: .; J: TRBJ2-7; size: few
CDR3: CASSPQIRGYNSPLHF; DNA: TGTGCCAGCAGTCCACAGATCAGGGGCTATAATTCACCCCTCCACTTT; V: TRBV12-3/TRBV12-4; D: .; J: TRBJ1-6; size: few
CDR3: CASSPSGRLEYEQYF; DNA: TGTGCCAGCAGCCCCTCTGGGCGGCTTGAGTACGAGCAGTACTTC; V: TRBV7-6; D: .; J: TRBJ2-7; size: .
CDR3: CASRLSTGGVSEQYF; DNA: TGTGCCAGCAGACTCTCGACAGGGGGCGTCTCCGAGCAGTACTTC; V: TRBV27; D: TRBD1; J: TRBJ2-7; size: .
CDR3: CASSYRPSGGGRTKADTQYF; DNA: TGTGCCAGCAGTTACCGACCCAGCGGAGGGGGGCGAACTAAAGCAGATACGCAGTATTTT; V: TRBV6-2/TRBV6-3; D: .; J: TRBJ2-3; size: few
CDR3: CVSTLGGTEAFF; DNA: TGTGTCAGCACCCTGGGGGGAACTGAAGCTTTCTTT; V: TRBV2; D: .; J: TRBJ1-1; size: .
CDR3: CASSFDGGPNQPQHF; DNA: TGCGCCAGCAGCTTTGATGGGGGGCCCAATCAGCCCCAGCATTTT; V: TRBV5-1; D: .; J: TRBJ1-5; size: .
CDR3: CASSRDSPYEQYF; DNA: TGTGCCAGCAGTAGGGACAGCCCCTACGAGCAGTACTTC; V: TRBV2; D: TRBD1; J: TRBJ2-7; size: .
CDR3: CASSYPIASGNTIYF; DNA: TGTGCCAGCAGTTACCCCATTGCCTCTGGAAACACCATATATTTT; V: TRBV6-6; D: .; J: TRBJ1-3; size: .
CDR3: CASSLYTGDNEQFF; DNA: TGTGCCAGCAGCTTATACACAGGGGACAATGAGCAGTTCTTC; V: TRBV11-2; D: TRBD1; J: TRBJ2-1; size: few
CDR3: CASSPGGDVNGYTF; DNA: TGTGCCAGCAGTCCGGGAGGGGACGTTAACGGCTACACCTTC; V: TRBV12-3/TRBV12-4; D: .; J: TRBJ1-2; size: .
CDR3: CASSYRDSSTNTQYF; DNA: TGTGCCAGCAGTTACCGGGACAGTAGCACAAATACGCAGTATTTT; V: TRBV6-1; D: TRBD1; J: TRBJ2-3; size: once
CDR3: CASSNGPGVQPQHF; DNA: TGTGCCAGTAGTAACGGACCGGGGGTGCAGCCCCAGCATTTT; V: TRBV19; D: .; J: TRBJ1-5; size: few
CDR3: CASSLYRDRGTEQFF; DNA: TGTGCCAGCAGTTTATATAGGGACAGGGGAACTGAGCAGTTCTTC; V: TRBV27; D: TRBD1; J: TRBJ2-1; size: .
CDR3: CASSYTDSGNTIYF; DNA: TGTGCCAGCAGTTACACAGACTCTGGAAACACCATATATTTT; V: TRBV6-6; D: .; J: TRBJ1-3; size: few
CDR3: CATGGARRDYEQYF; DNA: TGTGCCACCGGGGGGGCCAGAAGAGACTACGAGCAGTACTTC; V: TRBV6-6; D: TRBD2; J: TRBJ2-7; size: .
CDR3: CASSRPTGPSTDTQYF; DNA: TGTGCCAGCAGTAGACCGACAGGACCTAGCACAGATACGCAGTATTTT; V: TRBV6-2/TRBV6-3; D: .; J: TRBJ2-3; size: once
CDR3: CASSLPRPGGEKLFF; DNA: TGTGCCAGCAGTTTACCCAGGCCGGGCGGTGAAAAACTGTTTTTT; V: TRBV28; D: .; J: TRBJ1-4; size: few
CDR3: CRAGGVTEAFF; DNA: TGCAGGGCCGGGGGCGTCACTGAAGCTTTCTTT; V: TRBV29-1; D: .; J: TRBJ1-1; size: .
CDR3: CASRGGNPSYEQYF; DNA: TGTGCCAGCAGAGGGGGCAATCCATCCTACGAGCAGTACTTC; V: TRBV28; D: TRBD1; J: TRBJ2-7; size: .
CDR3: CATSQTGGFTEAFF; DNA: TGTGCCACCAGCCAGACAGGGGGCTTCACTGAAGCTTTCTTT; V: TRBV24-1; D: TRBD1; J: TRBJ1-1; size: few
CDR3: CAWSPGQVNTEAFF; DNA: TGTGCCTGGAGTCCCGGACAGGTGAACACTGAAGCTTTCTTT; V: TRBV30; D: TRBD1; J: TRBJ1-1; size: .
CDR3: CASSQAGGSEAFF; DNA: TGTGCCAGCAGCCAAGCTGGGGGAAGTGAAGCTTTCTTT; V: TRBV3-1; D: .; J: TRBJ1-1; size: few
CDR3: CASSLVAMTGELFF; DNA: TGCGCCAGCAGCTTGGTAGCGATGACCGGGGAGCTGTTTTTT; V: TRBV5-1; D: .; J: TRBJ2-2; size: few
CDR3: CASSTTRRTYNSPLHF; DNA: TGTGCCAGCAGCACCACCCGACGGACATATAATTCACCCCTCCACTTT; V: TRBV5-6; D: .; J: TRBJ1-6; size: few
CDR3: CASSLTLHRDSYEQYF; DNA: TGTGCCAGCAGCTTGACCCTCCACCGGGACAGCTACGAGCAGTACTTC; V: TRBV5-4; D: TRBD1; J: TRBJ2-7; size: .
CDR3: CASSSDESGRESYNEQFF; DNA: TGTGCCAGCAGCTCCGACGAGTCGGGCAGGGAGTCCTACAATGAGCAGTTCTTC; V: TRBV11-3; D: .; J: TRBJ2-1; size: .
CDR3: CASSSQGRKLFF; DNA: TGTGCCAGCAGTTCACAGGGAAGGAAGCTGTTTTTT; V: TRBV28; D: .; J: TRBJ2-2; size: .
CDR3: CASRTGSNTEAFF; DNA: TGTGCCAGTAGGACAGGATCGAACACTGAAGCTTTCTTT; V: TRBV19; D: .; J: TRBJ1-1; size: .
CDR3: CASSLGAGGITYEQYF; DNA: TGTGCCAGCAGCTTAGGAGCGGGAGGGATCACCTACGAGCAGTACTTC; V: TRBV7-2; D: TRBD2; J: TRBJ2-7; size: few
CDR3: CASSFFSVTYEQYF; DNA: TGTGCCAGCAGCTTTTTTAGCGTAACCTACGAGCAGTACTTC; V: TRBV27; D: .; J: TRBJ2-7; size: .
CDR3: CASSRPGRSYNEQFF; DNA: TGTGCCAGCAGCCGACCGGGACGGTCCTACAATGAGCAGTTCTTC; V: TRBV3-1; D: .; J: TRBJ2-1; size: .
CDR3: CASVAGPNTDTQYF; DNA: TGTGCCAGCGTCGCGGGGCCCAACACAGATACGCAGTATTTT; V: TRBV7-6; D: .; J: TRBJ2-3; size: .
CDR3: CASSLVHGVNEQYF; DNA: TGTGCCAGCAGCTTAGTACATGGAGTCAACGAGCAGTACTTC; V: TRBV7-9; D: .; J: TRBJ2-7; size: .
CDR3: CASSYPGTGEPYEQYF; DNA: TGTGCCAGCAGTTACCCCGGGACAGGGGAACCCTACGAGCAGTACTTC; V: TRBV6-2/TRBV6-3; D: TRBD1; J: TRBJ2-7; size: .
CDR3: CASNSGGASTDTQYF; DNA: TGTGCCAGCAATAGCGGGGGCGCTAGCACAGATACGCAGTATTTT; V: TRBV5-5; D: TRBD2; J: TRBJ2-3; size: .
CDR3: CASSLAGGSLGETQYF; DNA: TGCGCCAGCAGCTTGGCCGGGGGCTCACTGGGGGAGACCCAGTACTTC; V: TRBV5-1; D: .; J: TRBJ2-5; size: .
CDR3: CASGAGTSGGALF; DNA: TGTGCTAGTGGTGCCGGGACTAGCGGGGGGGCGCTCTTC; V: TRBV12-5; D: TRBD2; J: TRBJ2-1; size: .
CDR3: CASSLFTFGLAGGGNEQFF; DNA: TGTGCCAGCAGTTTATTCACATTTGGACTAGCGGGAGGAGGGAATGAGCAGTTCTTC; V: TRBV27; D: TRBD2; J: TRBJ2-1; size: .
CDR3: CSAGAGTHDYGYTF; DNA: TGCAGTGCAGGGGCGGGGACCCACGACTATGGCTACACCTTC; V: TRBV20-1; D: .; J: TRBJ1-2; size: few
CDR3: CASSESNYNSPLHF; DNA: TGCGCCAGCAGTGAGTCGAACTATAATTCACCCCTCCACTTT; V: TRBV10-2; D: .; J: TRBJ1-6; size: few
CDR3: CASSQGQGGGNTIYF; DNA: TGTGCCAGCAGCCAAGGACAGGGCGGAGGAAACACCATATATTTT; V: TRBV4-2; D: TRBD1; J: TRBJ1-3; size: .
CDR3: CASSELASTDTQYF; DNA: TGTGCCAGCAGCGAATTGGCCTCCACAGATACGCAGTATTTT; V: TRBV11-2; D: .; J: TRBJ2-3; size: few
CDR3: CASRIQGNQETQYF; DNA: TGTGCCAGCCGAATCCAGGGGAACCAAGAGACCCAGTACTTC; V: TRBV28; D: .; J: TRBJ2-5; size: few
CDR3: CSARRPGAEAFF; DNA: TGCAGTGCTAGAAGACCGGGGGCTGAAGCTTTCTTT; V: TRBV20-1; D: .; J: TRBJ1-1; size: few
CDR3: CSAALGAFPYEQYF; DNA: TGCAGTGCCGCTCTCGGGGCCTTTCCCTACGAGCAGTACTTC; V: TRBV20-1; D: .; J: TRBJ2-7; size: .